This TCR beta chain was recovered during a study of Ad26.COV2.S vaccination and SARS-CoV-2 variants listed by TCRdb under 2021. Describing the broader study: Donors in the vaccine arm were drawn from COV1001, a multicentre, randomized, double-blind, placebo-controlled phase I-IIa trial testing Ad26.COV2.S in healthy adults. Trial participants were randomized into five groups of five, in which low-dose or high-dose Ad26.COV2.S was given once or twice, or placebo was given on both occasions. Throughout the experiments and outcome assessment, investigators stayed blinded to trial group allocation. Dosing of Ad26.COV2.S was intramuscular, at either 5x10^10 or 1x10^11 viral particles, delivered as one shot or as two shots spaced 56 days apart. Sequencing of the TCRbeta repertoire served to evaluate the specificity and breadth of SARS-CoV-2-reactive T cell receptors following Ad26.COV2.S vaccination. The TCR-sequenced set comprised approximately 32 samples: some 20 Ad26.COV2.S vaccine recipients, 5 placebo recipients and 8 SARS-CoV-2 convalescent individuals.

Explained via the paper, the treatment or condition label denotes: roughly 19 received Ad26.COV2.S at low or high dose, single or two shots; 5 received placebo; per-sample allocation not given. For vaccine and placebo recipients, repertoires were sequenced using samples collected on day 63 after the first injection. Between 29 July and 7 August 2020, Cohort 1b enrolled 25 adults aged 18-55 years at one site in Boston, USA. Ad26.COV2.S was a replication-incompetent adenovirus type 26 vector expressing a prefusion-stabilized SARS-CoV-2 spike protein from the original Wuhan strain. As concerns this clone: Its antigen is unknown. No base qualities exist here, and no much larger clone lies one base off it.

The paper's findings and limits, for the study overall: The study was not powered for comparison of responses between vaccine doses or regimens. After vaccination, spike-specific CD8+ and CD4+ T cell responses were reported to show substantial breadth. Vaccine and placebo recipients had similar non-spike TCR breadth, a finding consistent with the vaccine containing only spike. It was noted by the authors that total T cell responses may have been underestimated by the TCR breadth and depth analyses. Spike-specific TCR breadth was higher in Ad26.COV2.S recipients than in placebo recipients (P = 0.0014).

TCRbeta CDR3 regions were sequenced with the immunoSEQ Assay. After extraction, genomic DNA underwent amplification by bias-controlled multiplex PCR, followed by high-throughput sequencing. In the authors' own workflow: To quantify the absolute abundance of each unique TCRbeta CDR3 region, sequences were collapsed and filtered. T cell fraction was estimated by normalizing TCRbeta template counts to usable DNA, with usable DNA measured through amplification of reference genes found in all nucleated cells. Repertoire TCRs were annotated as SARS-CoV-2-specific by exact matching of V gene, CDR3 amino acid sequence and J gene to a known reactive TCR set. MIRA supplied the reference SARS-CoV-2 TCR set, which was filtered for enrichment in COVID-19-positive ImmuneCODE repertoires so that public or cross-reactive TCRs were removed. Drawing on the MIRA antigens, annotated TCRs were analysed further at the level of specific ORF or position within ORF. Breadth was defined as annotated unique rearrangements over total unique productive rearrangements; depth was the summed frequency of those rearrangements. TCR breadth was compared between groups using two-sided Wilcoxon rank-sum tests. As stored in TCRdb, this immuneACCESS dataset retains in-frame rearrangements with V and J assigned. A fraction of the clones does not appear; measured against another copy, unresolved V genes explain less than half of the discrepancy, and the remainder lacks a known reason. Clonal size and the V and J genes are those of that table, whereas D and trimming came from the DNA. In this sample the table shows some 390,000 clones, approximately 86% of which occur a single time. The ten biggest clones cover more than 3% of the sample.

This TCR derives from a person between 18 and 65 years old who received the Ad26.COV2.S COVID-19 vaccine or a placebo. Here the sequenced sample was peripheral blood, taken in a trial of Ad26.COV2.S vaccine versus placebo.

The CDR3 protein sequence reads: CASSPRRAGHSGNEQFF. The nucleotide sequence is TGTGCCAGCAGCCCTCGGCGTGCGGGACACAGCGGCAATGAGCAGTTCTTC. The sequence links TRBV7-2 to TRBJ2-1, with the D call perhaps TRBD1 or TRBD2, each one matching 6 bases. V drops 5 bases and J drops 6 bases, leaving 23 bases in between. There are 17 amino acids in the CDR3, from cysteine to phenylalanine inclusive. Just the 51-base CDR3 DNA is kept, in frame starting at base 1. Per the germline V gene, SGHTA is the CDR1 and FQGNSA is the CDR2. The CDR3 plus the reference TRBV7-2 and TRBJ2-1 genes for the other parts give the full variable domain: GAGVSQSPSNKVTEKGKDVELRCDPISGHTALYWYRQSLGQGLEFLIYFQGNSAPDKSGLPSDRFSAERTGGSVSTLTIQRTQQEDSAVYLCASSPRRAGHSGNEQFFGPGTRLTVL.